The source of this T cell receptor (beta chain) is a study of human T cells and chemical hapten exposure. Study in general: Patch tests put 0.01% DPC on the upper back, and the results were checked at 6 days.

Noted time point: patch test 3, about 24 weeks after DPC sensitization. Regarding treatment: therapeutic diphenylcyclopropenone sensitization with weekly scalp DPC. Findings and limits, study-wide: The presence of alopecia in the donors means their immune response may differ from healthy people's. Sensitizing to DPC left TCRs with a frequency above 1 in 1000 unaltered.

V shed 1 base and J shed 0 bases, with 23 bases lying between them. The CDR3 spans 20 residues. Per germline, CDR1 SGHVS and CDR2 FQNEAQ. This clonotype was observed a handful of times. Its cognate antigen is unknown. TCRdb called the RACE reads again in MiXCR, with one record for every CDR3 protein. The profile shows around 130,000 distinct CDR3 sequences, 10% to 12% of them singletons. The receptor's source is a woman in her forties or fifties with alopecia areata. Some clones in this sample may be carry-over from other donors' samples. The sequenced sample was whole blood, obtained in connection with sensitization to the hapten diphenylcyclopropenone (DPC). The chain recombines TRBV7-8 with TRBJ2-3; possible D gene TRBD2, 5 bases. The CDR3: CASSLDITSPNQLSTDTQYF. CDR3 nucleotide sequence: TGTGCCAGCAGCTTAGACATCACTAGTCCCAACCAACTAAGCACAGATACGCAGTATTTT. Full variable domain (outside the CDR3, taken from reference TRBV7-8 and TRBJ2-3): GAGVSQSPRYKVAKRGQDVALRCDPISGHVSLFWYQQALGQGPEFLTYFQNEAQLDKSGLPSDRFFAERPEGSVSTLKIQRTQQEDSAVYLCASSLDITSPNQLSTDTQYFGPGTRLTVL.